This T cell receptor (beta chain) was found in a study of shared clonotypes between healthy human individuals. Study-level background: The study used three CD4 naive, three CD4 memory, two CD8 naive and one CD8 memory plate per donor. General study results and limits: Memory subsets had estimated richness that was generally smaller than that of naive subsets. In having few donors, the study represented limited genetic and exposure-history diversity. Shared across a handful of donors were around 5% of the naive CD4 clonotypes.

The CDR3 is 15 residues long. Germline values: CDR1 MGHDK, CDR2 SYGVNS. V dropped 1 base and J dropped 5; count of bases not matched to a gene: 6. For this clone: Its antigen is unidentified.

Sequencing was performed with immunoSEQ multiplex PCR; in TCRdb, only in-frame clones are kept and a portion is missing. The sample lists roughly 2.2 million clones, around 90% occurring once. This rearrangement joins TRBV25-1 to TRBJ2-5, with 8 bases aligning to TRBD1. The clonotype originates from a man younger than 30 in good health. Some clones in this sample may be carry-over from other donors' samples. What was sequenced was naive CD4+ T cells from PBMCs. The sample's subset: CD45RA+ positively selected. CDR3 nucleotides: TGTGCCAGCAGTGAATCCGGCAGGGGGCTGGAGACCCAGTACTTC. Its translation is CASSESGRGLETQYF.